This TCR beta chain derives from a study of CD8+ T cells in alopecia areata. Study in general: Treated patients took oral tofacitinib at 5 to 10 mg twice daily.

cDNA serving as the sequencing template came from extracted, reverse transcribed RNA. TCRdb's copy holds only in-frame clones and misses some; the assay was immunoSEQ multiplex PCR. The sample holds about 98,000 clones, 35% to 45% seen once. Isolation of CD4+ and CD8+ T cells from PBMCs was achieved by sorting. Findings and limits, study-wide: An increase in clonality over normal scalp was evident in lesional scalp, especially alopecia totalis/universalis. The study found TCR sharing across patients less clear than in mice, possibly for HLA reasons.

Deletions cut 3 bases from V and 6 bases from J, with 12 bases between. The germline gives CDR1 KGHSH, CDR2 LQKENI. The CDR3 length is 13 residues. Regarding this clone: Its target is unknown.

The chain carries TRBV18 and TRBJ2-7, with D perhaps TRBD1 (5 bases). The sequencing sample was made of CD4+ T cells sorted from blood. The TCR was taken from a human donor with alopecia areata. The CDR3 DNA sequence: TGTGCCAGCTCACCCGATCAGGGTACCGAGCAGTACTTC. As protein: CASSPDQGTEQYF.